The rows below give T cell receptor beta chains drawn from one sample of a study of sequential checkpoint blockade in melanoma. TCRdb keeps only in-frame clones here, not all; method: immunoSEQ multiplex PCR. The table includes around 2,000 clones, roughly 17% detected once. Sequencing was performed on tumor tissue (inferred from file names), taken from a patient given nivolumab and ipilimumab in sequence. The source of these receptors is a human donor with melanoma. CDR3s include the opening cysteine and the closing phenylalanine or tryptophan.

v_gene | CDR3aa
TRBV11-3 | CASSLSQGRSTGELFF
TRBV10-2 | CASSPTSGGQGDTQYF
TRBV5-1 | CASSPLGVGSGNTIYF
TRBV9 | CASSVTASTDQPQHF
TRBV11-3 | CASSLSAGRKTQYF
TRBV28 | CAGGTGTGSGYTF
TRBV6-8 | CASSYGPLTVSYEQYF
TRBV6-8 | CASSGPGGGGYTF
TRBV9 | CASSPQGAYEQYF
TRBV19 | CASSISSGGPTNTGELFF
TRBV11-3 | CASSLHRTGGSSTEAFF
TRBV12-5 | CASGPEDRGGGYTF
TRBV11-3 | CASSSGTGGPQETQYF
TRBV11-3 | CASSFGQGHSTDTQYF
TRBV6-8 | CASSVRQGGTEAFF
TRBV11-3 | CASSSQGGGTRNEQFF
TRBV5-1 | CASSIPSDSLNTEAFF
TRBV11-3 | CASSLGLAGSDTQYF
TRBV11-3 | CASSLRSGLLQKNEQFF
TRBV6-8 | CASSYSMQSNQPQHF
TRBV19 | CASSIRKNTEAFF
TRBV14 | CASSPGTATSEQYF
TRBV16 | CASSYWTGSADTQYF
TRBV11-3 | CASSLIQGRHSGNTIYF
TRBV11-3 | CASSNWTSGYNEQFF
TRBV28 | CAIQAGGLGQPQHF
TRBV18 | CASSPREGSYNSPLHF
TRBV23-1 | CARRRRATNEKLFF